Presented here are 6 T cell receptor beta chains from one specimen sequenced in a study of Ad26.COV2.S vaccination and SARS-CoV-2 variants. Treatment here: roughly 19 received Ad26.COV2.S at low or high dose, single or two shots; several received placebo; per-sample allocation not given. Specimen acquisition occurred on day 63 following the initial vaccine or placebo injection. The assay was immunoSEQ multiplex PCR, and TCRdb's table has in-frame clones only and misses some. The table lists some 520,000 clones, approximately 88% of them singletons, with about 13% in the top ten. Sequencing was performed on peripheral blood, taken in a trial of Ad26.COV2.S vaccine versus placebo. The receptors come from a person between 18 and 65 years old who received the Ad26.COV2.S COVID-19 vaccine or a placebo.

The rearrangement uses TRBV3-1 (or the pseudogene TRBV3-2) and TRBJ2-7; 15 positions agree with TRBD2. Germline V gene sequence: CDR1 LGHDT, CDR2 YNNKEL (reference sequence). The J segment lost 6 bases and the V segment lost 4 bases, leaving 4 bases of the junction unmatched. This CDR3 spans 15 amino acids. The CDR3 DNA follows: TGTGCCAGCAGCCCCGGACTAGCGGGAGGGCCCGAGCAGTACTTC. It specifies CASSPGLAGGPEQYF.

V and J are TRBV2 and TRBJ1-1; possible D gene TRBD1, 6 bases. Trimming stripped 6 bases from V and 1 base from J, with 9 bases between. CDR3 length: 13 amino acids. Per germline, CDR1 SNHLY and CDR2 FYNNEI. The CDR3 nucleotides read TGTGCCAGCAGGAACAGGGAGAACACTGAAGCTTTCTTT. Its translation: CASRNRENTEAFF.

This clone came up many times. V usage is TRBV9 and J usage is TRBJ2-3; tentative D call: TRBD1 (5 bases). V was cut by 8 bases and J by 1 base, with 11 bases left in between. The CDR3 is 13 amino acids. CDR1 and CDR2 from the germline V gene are SGDLS and YYNGEE. The CDR3 protein is CASLDTRTDTQYF. DNA of the CDR3: TGTGCCAGTCTGGACACCCGCACAGATACGCAGTATTTT.

On this clone itself: The CDR3 carries no conserved terminal phenylalanine or tryptophan, so it likely arises from a read error. It is unclear where the CDR3 begins or ends on the DNA, so no DNA is shown, and the CDR3 is as TCRdb lists it. The chain combines TRBV7-9 with TRBJ2-7; the DNA was not compared with TRBD2, the D call given in the table. The CDR3 totals 12 residues, both ends included. From germline, CDR1 is SEHNR and CDR2 FQNEAQ (reference sequence). CDR3 amino acids: CASSLWPGTPDL.

The chain carries TRBV27 and TRBJ2-1, with 16 bases that match TRBD2. Germline CDR1 and CDR2: MNHEY and SMNVEV (reference sequence). CDR3 length: 18 amino acids. The ends lost 2 bases at V and 8 bases at J; junction bases unmatched: 9. The CDR3 protein is CASSLRGTSGRAPDEQFF. CDR3 bases: TGTGCCAGCAGTTTACGCGGGACTAGCGGGAGGGCCCCCGATGAGCAGTTCTTC.

The chain recombines TRBV4-3 with TRBJ1-2; tentative D call: TRBD1 (6 bases). Germline V lookup: CDR1 LGHNA, CDR2 YSLEER. CDR3 length: 15 amino acids. The V end was cut by 4 bases, the J end by 3 bases, with 15 bases between. CDR3: CASSPEVQGYYGYTF. The CDR3 nucleotides read TGCGCCAGCAGCCCTGAAGTACAGGGTTACTATGGCTACACCTTC.